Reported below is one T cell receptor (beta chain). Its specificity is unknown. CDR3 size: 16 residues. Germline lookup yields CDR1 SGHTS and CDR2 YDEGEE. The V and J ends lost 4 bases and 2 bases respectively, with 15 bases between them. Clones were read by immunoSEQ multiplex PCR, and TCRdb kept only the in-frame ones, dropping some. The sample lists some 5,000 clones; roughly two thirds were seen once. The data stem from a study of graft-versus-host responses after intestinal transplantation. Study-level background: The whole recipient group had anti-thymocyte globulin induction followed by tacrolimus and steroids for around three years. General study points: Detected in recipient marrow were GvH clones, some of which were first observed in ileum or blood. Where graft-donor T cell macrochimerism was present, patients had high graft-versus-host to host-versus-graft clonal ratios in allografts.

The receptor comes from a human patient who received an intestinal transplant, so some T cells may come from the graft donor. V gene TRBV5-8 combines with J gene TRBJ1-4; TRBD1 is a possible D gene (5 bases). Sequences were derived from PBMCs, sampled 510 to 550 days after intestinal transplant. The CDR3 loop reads CASSRGYGSTNEKLFF. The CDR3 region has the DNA TGTGCCAGCAGCAGGGGATACGGTTCGACTAATGAAAAACTGTTTTTT.